One and the same sample provided the 32 T cell receptor beta chains below, sequenced in a study of cytomegalovirus exposure and HLA in healthy donors. In the PCR, 60 Vbeta and 13 Jbeta primers were used. Assay used: immunoSEQ multiplex PCR; TCRdb lists only in-frame clones, some missing. The sample yields 150,000 to 200,000 clones, about 76% seen once. The sequenced sample consisted of PBMCs. The receptors shown here come from a female donor in good health and CMV-seronegative.

The V gene is TRBV4-1, the J gene TRBJ1-2; 7 positions agree with TRBD1. The CDR3 extends over 13 amino acids. Germline lookup yields CDR1 MGHRA and CDR2 YSYEKL. V shed 4 bases, J shed 4 bases, and the junction held 3 bases outside the gene matches. CDR3 bases: TGCGCCAGCAGCCGGACAGGAGCCTATGGCTACACCTTC. Amino acid sequence: CASSRTGAYGYTF.

The J gene is TRBJ2-1, the V gene TRBV19; the D gene is possibly TRBD2 (5 bases). The germline V gene has CDR1 LNHDA and CDR2 SQIVND (reference sequence). Trimming stripped 8 bases from V and 1 base from J, with 9 bases between. The length of the CDR3 is 13 residues. CDR3 sequence (DNA): TGTGCCAGTGAGGCGGGTTCCTACAATGAGCAGTTCTTC. This encodes CASEAGSYNEQFF.

V usage is TRBV14 and J usage is TRBJ2-1; 9 nucleotides line up with TRBD2. Germline V gives CDR1 SGHDN, CDR2 FVKESK. The J segment lost 4 bases and the V segment lost 2 bases, leaving 6 bases of the junction unmatched. The CDR3 length is 16 residues. CDR3 nucleotides: TGTGCCAGCAGCCAACCCCTAGCGGGAAAGTACAATGAGCAGTTCTTC. The encoded protein is CASSQPLAGKYNEQFF.

The chain couples TRBV9 to TRBJ2-2; TRBD1 aligns across 11 bases. This CDR3 comprises 15 residues. Germline trimming cut 4 bases from V and 5 bases from J; bases unmatched to any gene: 4. CDR1 and CDR2 from the germline V gene are SGDLS and YYNGEE. The DNA for the CDR3 is TGTGCCAGCAGCCAAGGGACAGGGGGGACCGGGGAGCTGTTTTTT. It translates to CASSQGTGGTGELFF.

The rearrangement joins TRBV2 to TRBJ2-6, with 9 bases lining up with TRBD1. The germline V gene has CDR1 SNHLY and CDR2 FYNNEI. Unmatched junction bases numbered 9, after V lost 10 bases and J lost 2 bases. CDR3 size: 16 residues. The CDR3 reads CAISGTGLTGANVLTF. CDR3 coding DNA: TGTGCCATTTCCGGGACAGGGCTTACTGGGGCCAACGTCCTGACTTTC.

The CDR3 DNA reads TGTGCCTGGAGTGTCCAGGCTAACTATGGCTACACCTTC. It codes for CAWSVQANYGYTF. This sequence joins TRBV30 and TRBJ1-2; D call uncertain. Germline CDR1 is GTSNPN and CDR2 is SVGIG (reference sequence). Trimming pared 0 bases from V and 0 bases from J, leaving 5 bases between. CDR3 size: 13 residues.

The chain links TRBV6-5 to TRBJ1-2, with D maybe TRBD1 (6 bases). V lost 6 bases to trimming and J lost 4 bases, with 18 bases between them. Germline V gives CDR1 MNHEY, CDR2 SVGAGI. The CDR3 contains 15 residues. Here the CDR3 reads CASSRGSSNPYGYTF. The CDR3, as DNA: TGTGCCAGCAGCAGGGGCAGCAGTAATCCCTATGGCTACACCTTC.

This clone was observed a few times. The V gene is TRBV6-6, the J gene TRBJ2-1; 9 bases match TRBD2. Per the germline V gene, CDR1 is MNHNY and CDR2 is SVGAGI (reference sequence). This CDR3 contains 15 residues. V shed 5 bases, J shed 0 bases, and the junction held 2 bases outside the gene matches. DNA of the CDR3: TGTGCCAGCAGTCCTAGCGGGGACTCCTACAATGAGCAGTTCTTC. This encodes CASSPSGDSYNEQFF.

The chain couples TRBV19 to TRBJ1-5; 9 bases are shared with TRBD1. This CDR3 is built from 15 residues. The V and J ends lost 5 bases and 4 bases, in that order; junction bases with no gene match: 6. Germline V lookup: CDR1 LNHDA, CDR2 SQIVND (reference sequence). CDR3 nucleotide sequence: TGTGCCAGTAGTTTACAGGGGGCCTGGAATCAGCCCCAGCATTTT. Protein: CASSLQGAWNQPQHF. Looking up the rest from reference TRBV19 and TRBJ1-5 gives the full variable domain: DGGITQSPKYLFRKEGQNVTLSCEQNLNHDAMYWYRQDPGQGLRLIYYSQIVNDFQKGDIAEGYSVSREKKESFPLTVTSAQKNPTAFYLCASSLQGAWNQPQHFGDGTRLSIL.

This clone was observed a handful of times. The chain employs TRBV27 and TRBJ2-7; possible D gene TRBD2, 6 bases. Per the germline V gene, CDR1 is MNHEY and CDR2 is SMNVEV (reference sequence). Trimming removed 5 bases from V and 3 bases from J, with 14 bases in between. The CDR3 consists of 14 residues. The CDR3 nucleotides read TGTGCCAGCAGTCCCGGGACTTCCCACTACGAGCAGTACTTC. Its translation is CASSPGTSHYEQYF.

Concerning this clone: A read error may account for a junction end that differs from germline. The V and J genes are TRBV5-4 and TRBJ2-2, with D tentatively TRBD2 (6 bases). This CDR3 region has 15 residues. Germline V CDR1 and CDR2: SGHNT, YYREEE (reference sequence). CDR3 residues: CASSSRTTNTGGLFF. CDR3 DNA sequence: TGTGCCAGCAGCTCCCGGACAACGAACACCGGGGGGCTGTTTTTT.

This clone was recorded a few times. The chain links TRBV7-8 to TRBJ2-5; 9 bases fit TRBD1. The V gene's germline CDR1 is SGHVS and CDR2 FQNEAQ. With 5 bases clipped from V and 4 bases from J, the junction kept 14 bases outside the gene matches. CDR3 size: 17 residues. In DNA form, the CDR3 reads TGTGCCAGCAGCCCAGCCTTCCCGGGACAGGGAACAGAGACCCAGTACTTC. As protein: CASSPAFPGQGTETQYF.

This clone has a count of ten or more. The chain links TRBV5-8 to TRBJ2-7; D perhaps matches TRBD2 (6 bases). Deletions cut 0 bases from V and 6 bases from J, with 13 bases between. There are 14 residues in the CDR3. From germline, CDR1 is SGHTS and CDR2 YDEGEE. The CDR3 is CASSLDRELPEQYF. Here the CDR3 DNA reads TGTGCCAGCAGCTTGGATCGGGAGCTTCCCGAGCAGTACTTC.

This clone was recorded once. The gene calls are TRBV18 and TRBJ2-2; possible D gene TRBD1, 5 bases. V shed 6 bases and J shed 3 bases, with 11 bases lying between them. The V gene's germline CDR1 is KGHSH and CDR2 LQKENI. This CDR3 has 14 residues. CDR3 loop: CASSLDSYTGELFF. The CDR3 DNA sequence: TGTGCCAGCTCCCTAGACAGTTACACCGGGGAGCTGTTTTTT.

This chain connects TRBV7-9 to TRBJ2-1, with 8 bases matching TRBD1. This CDR3 spans 15 amino acids. The V gene's germline CDR1 is SEHNR and CDR2 FQNEAQ (reference sequence). With V trimmed by 5 bases and J by 4 bases, 7 bases remained unmatched. The CDR3 loop reads CASSLKGQDYNEQFF. The CDR3 bases are TGTGCCAGCAGCCTTAAGGGACAGGATTACAATGAGCAGTTCTTC.

This clone has just a few counts. V and J are TRBV5-4 and TRBJ1-6; 7 nucleotides agree with TRBD1. The trim removed 0 bases at V and 8 bases at J, leaving 5 bases unmatched. There are 15 residues in the CDR3. From germline, CDR1 is SGHNT and CDR2 YYREEE (reference sequence). CDR3 region: CASSLETGMDSPLHF. CDR3 bases: TGTGCCAGCAGCTTGGAGACAGGGATGGATTCACCCCTCCACTTT.

The rearrangement uses TRBV6-1 and TRBJ2-7, with D possibly being TRBD2 (6 bases). This CDR3 spans 14 amino acids. The V end lost 6 bases, the J end lost 3 bases, and 15 bases lay between the germline ends. CDR1 MNHNS and CDR2 SASEGT come from the germline V gene. The DNA of the CDR3 is TGTGCCAGCAGCGTTACGGGACTCAACTACGAGCAGTACTTC. Translation gives CASSVTGLNYEQYF.

This clone was seen a few times. This chain connects TRBV5-1 to TRBJ2-7; TRBD2 is a possible D gene (5 bases). Germline assignment: CDR1 SGHRS and CDR2 YFSETQ. The CDR3 covers 13 residues. V dropped 2 bases and J dropped 6 bases, with 12 bases sitting between them. CDR3 in amino acids: CASSFTGSVEQYF. CDR3 nucleotides: TGCGCCAGCAGCTTCACGGGGAGCGTCGAGCAGTACTTC.

For the CDR3, the DNA is TGCGCCAGCAGCTTGGGACTAGCGGCCTACAATGAGCAGTTCTTC. It translates to CASSLGLAAYNEQFF. This chain connects TRBV5-1 to TRBJ2-1, with 9 positions matching TRBD2. CDR3 length equals 15 residues. The germline gives CDR1 SGHRS, CDR2 YFSETQ. Trimming removed 0 bases from V and 2 bases from J; junction bases left unmatched: 0. Full variable domain (outside the CDR3, taken from reference TRBV5-1 and TRBJ2-1): KAGVTQTPRYLIKTRGQQVTLSCSPISGHRSVSWYQQTPGQGLQFLFEYFSETQRNKGNFPGRFSGRQFSNSRSEMNVSTLELGDSALYLCASSLGLAAYNEQFFGPGTRLTVL.

The chain links TRBV7-8 to TRBJ2-5; D possibly corresponds to TRBD1 (5 bases). CDR3 length: 16 residues. V shed 4 bases and J shed 9 bases, with 24 bases lying between them. The germline V gene encodes CDR1 SGHVS and CDR2 FQNEAQ. DNA of the CDR3: TGTGCCAGCAGCTCCATAGGGGCCCCAGCCTTAGTGGCCCAGTACTTC. This sequence encodes CASSSIGAPALVAQYF.

The chain uses TRBV13 and TRBJ2-2; possibly TRBD2 for D (5 bases). The CDR3 spans 14 residues. Trimming stripped 5 bases from V and 7 bases from J, with 14 bases between. CDR1 is PRHDT and CDR2 is FYEKMQ in the germline V gene (reference sequence). CDR3 DNA sequence: TGTGCCAGCAGCCGTACCCGGGGAGTCGGGGAGCTGTTTTTT. This sequence encodes CASSRTRGVGELFF.

The chain employs TRBV5-1 and TRBJ2-1; 16 bases map to TRBD2. V dropped 0 bases and J dropped 10; count of bases not matched to a gene: 1. This CDR3 contains 15 residues. Germline V CDR1 and CDR2: SGHRS, YFSETQ. CDR3 nucleotides: TGCGCCAGCAGCTTGGGGGGACTAGCGGGAGGGGAGCAGTTCTTC. It codes for CASSLGGLAGGEQFF.

The V gene is TRBV9, the J gene TRBJ2-3; no firm D call. CDR3 length: 14 residues. CDR1 and CDR2 from the germline V gene are SGDLS and YYNGEE. V was cut by 0 bases and J by 1 base, with 6 bases left in between. CDR3 DNA sequence: TGTGCCAGCAGCGTAGACCAGGGCACAGATACGCAGTATTTT. Protein sequence: CASSVDQGTDTQYF.

The V gene is TRBV19, the J gene TRBJ2-5; TRBD1 might be the D (6 bases). CDR3 length: 15 amino acids. V gave up 0 bases and J gave up 4 bases, with 12 bases separating them. The V gene's germline CDR1 is LNHDA and CDR2 SQIVND (reference sequence). CDR3 sequence: CASSIDRAGAETQYF. For the CDR3, the DNA is TGTGCCAGTAGTATAGATCGGGCAGGGGCAGAGACCCAGTACTTC.

The chain links TRBV30 to TRBJ1-1; 11 positions match TRBD1. CDR3 length equals 12 residues. The V gene's germline CDR1 is GTSNPN and CDR2 SVGIG (reference sequence). The V gene end was trimmed by 8 bases and the J gene end by 4 bases; junction bases not matched to a gene: 3. The CDR3 protein is CAGDRGGTEAFF. CDR3 sequence (DNA): TGTGCCGGGGACAGGGGGGGCACTGAAGCTTTCTTT.

The DNA of the CDR3 is TGTGCCAGTAGTATCCAGGCGCCACCCGGTCAGCCCCAGCATTTT. Its translation is CASSIQAPPGQPQHF. This sequence joins TRBV19 and TRBJ1-5; D is unclear. Trimming pared 3 bases from V and 6 bases from J, leaving 15 bases between. This CDR3 is 15 amino acids long. Per germline, CDR1 LNHDA and CDR2 SQIVND (reference sequence).

This chain's CDR3 is CASSLYRATNEKLFF. The CDR3 DNA reads TGTGCCAGCAGCTTATACCGCGCAACTAATGAAAAACTGTTTTTT. The rearrangement uses TRBV11-2 and TRBJ1-4; D is ambiguous. V was trimmed by 2 bases and J by 0 bases, leaving 7 bases between them. This CDR3 contains 15 residues. Germline V gene sequence: CDR1 SGHAT, CDR2 FQNNGV. Combining the CDR3 with reference TRBV11-2 and TRBJ1-4 gives the whole variable domain EAGVAQSPRYKIIEKRQSVAFWCNPISGHATLYWYQQILGQGPKLLIQFQNNGVVDDSQLPKDRFSAERLKGVDSTLKIQPAKLEDSAVYLCASSLYRATNEKLFFGSGTQLSVL.

The chain links TRBV15 to TRBJ1-2; possibly TRBD1 for D (6 bases). V was pared by 5 bases and J by 2 bases, with 12 bases between. CDR3 length equals 14 residues. The germline gives CDR1 LNHNV, CDR2 YYDKDF (reference sequence). The CDR3 sequence is CATSGQLTNYGYTF. The CDR3 coding sequence is TGTGCCACCAGCGGACAGTTAACCAACTATGGCTACACCTTC.

This clone was seen just once. The rearrangement joins TRBV5-6 to TRBJ2-6; a possible D gene is TRBD2 (7 bases). The CDR3 sequence is 17 residues long. The V end was cut by 4 bases, the J end by 2 bases, with 16 bases between. The V gene's germline CDR1 is SGHDT and CDR2 YYEEEE. This CDR3 reads CASSPYRGAAGANVLTF. CDR3 nucleotide sequence: TGTGCCAGCAGCCCGTATCGGGGGGCGGCTGGGGCCAACGTCCTGACTTTC.

The chain recombines TRBV5-5 with TRBJ1-1; D is unclear. There are 11 residues in the CDR3. V lost 2 bases to trimming and J lost 4 bases, with 3 bases between them. The germline gives CDR1 SGHKS, CDR2 YYEKEE (reference sequence). The CDR3 coding sequence is TGTGCCAGCAGCTTTAGCACTGAAGCTTTCTTT. Protein: CASSFSTEAFF. The variable domain in full, with the rest retrieved from reference TRBV5-5 and TRBJ1-1, is DAGVTQSPTHLIKTRGQQVTLRCSPISGHKSVSWYQQVLGQGPQFIFQYYEKEERGRGNFPDRFSARQFPNYSSELNVNALLLGDSALYLCASSFSTEAFFGQGTRLTVV.

A few counts support this clone. The rearrangement links TRBV19 to TRBJ2-7; a possible D gene is TRBD2 (6 bases). This CDR3 comprises 16 residues. V lost 5 bases to trimming and J lost 2 bases, with 19 bases between them. Germline V gene sequence: CDR1 LNHDA, CDR2 SQIVND (reference sequence). CDR3 nucleotide sequence: TGTGCCAGTAGTGCGCCCTTTAGCGGACTACCCTACGAGCAGTACTTC. It yields the protein CASSAPFSGLPYEQYF. Combining the CDR3 with reference TRBV19 and TRBJ2-7 gives the whole variable domain DGGITQSPKYLFRKEGQNVTLSCEQNLNHDAMYWYRQDPGQGLRLIYYSQIVNDFQKGDIAEGYSVSREKKESFPLTVTSAQKNPTAFYLCASSAPFSGLPYEQYFGPGTRLTVT.

This chain connects TRBV6-6 to TRBJ2-3; TRBD1 matches 9 bases. The germline V gene encodes CDR1 MNHNY and CDR2 SVGAGI (reference sequence). The CDR3 is made up of 15 amino acids. V lost 6 bases, J lost 3 bases, and 7 bases stayed unmatched. The CDR3 sequence: CASRGTGWGTDTQYF. The DNA of the CDR3 is TGTGCCAGCAGGGGGACAGGGTGGGGGACAGATACGCAGTATTTT.